These T cell receptor beta chains were read from a single sample in a study of Graves' ophthalmopathy and Graves' hyperthyroidism. One entry per CDR3 protein results from TCRdb running MiXCR on the multiplex PCR reads. The sample shows about 480,000 distinct CDR3 sequences, 14% of them seen only once. Sequenced material: blood. The source of these receptors is a woman under 40 with Graves' ophthalmopathy. Each CDR3 is given with its conserved first and last residue. Each record gives: J gene, V gene, D gene, clone size, CDR3 DNA, CDR3 protein. A D gene is named only where the DNA matches it firmly. Size is omitted from some rows. Given values are once, few, many or a class for expanded clones.

TRBJ2-2 TRBV28 TRBD1 many TGTGCCAGCAGCAACAGGGGGCCCGGGGAGCTGTTTTTT CASSNRGPGELFF
TRBJ2-7 TRBV7-2 TRBD2 many TGTGCCAGCAGCGCTTCCGGACTAGTAGGCGAGCAGTACTTC CASSASGLVGEQYF
TRBJ2-7 TRBV12-3/TRBV12-4 - - TGTGCCAGCAGTATCCGACAGCTTTCCTACGAGCAGTACTTC CASSIRQLSYEQYF
TRBJ2-5 TRBV20-1 - many TGCAGTGCTGGGGCGAGGTGGCAAGAGACCCAGTACTTC CSAGARWQETQYF
TRBJ2-5 TRBV5-8 TRBD1 many TGTGCCAGCAGCCTACAGACAGGGGGCGGTGAGACCCAGTACTTC CASSLQTGGGETQYF
TRBJ2-7 TRBV29-1 TRBD2 - TGCAGCGTTCAAAGAGCGGGGGACTACGAGCAGTACTTC CSVQRAGDYEQYF
TRBJ2-7 TRBV4-2 - - TGTGCCAGCAGCCAAGCCGCAGGGGTAACCTACGAGCAGTACTTC CASSQAAGVTYEQYF
TRBJ2-5 TRBV12-5 - many TGTGCTAGTGGTTTGGTCGGTGGTGGGGAACAAGAGACCCAGTACTTC CASGLVGGGEQETQYF
TRBJ2-3 TRBV6-1 - many TGTGCCAGCACTCTCCCCCACTGGGGGACAGATACGCAGTATTTT CASTLPHWGTDTQYF
TRBJ2-4 TRBV28 - many TGTGCCAGCAGTCGACACGGACAGCTCAAAAACATTAAGTACTTC CASSRHGQLKNIKYF
TRBJ1-2 TRBV28 - many TGTGCCAGCAGTTTATCCCCCAGGCTAAAACCCTATGGCTACACCTTC CASSLSPRLKPYGYTF
TRBJ1-3 TRBV5-1 - - TGCGCCAGCAGCTTGGGTGCTTCGGAGGACACCATATATTTT CASSLGASEDTIYF
TRBJ1-2 TRBV28 TRBD1 many TGTGCCAGCAGTTCTACTTCCGGGACAGGGAAGGGTTATGGCTACACCTTC CASSSTSGTGKGYGYTF
TRBJ1-1 TRBV20-1 - - TGCAGTGCTAGAGTGTGGGGGCATGCCCCAGCTTTCTTT CSARVWGHAPAFF
TRBJ1-5 TRBV7-9 - many TGTGCCAGCAGCTCCGACAGTAGCAATCAGCCCCAGCATTTT CASSSDSSNQPQHF
TRBJ1-1 TRBV6-1 - many TGTGCCAGCAGTGAGTACGGCACGAACACTGAAGCTTTCTTT CASSEYGTNTEAFF
TRBJ2-2 TRBV30 - many TGTGCCTGGAGTATCGCGGAAACGAACACCGGGGAGCTGTTTTTT CAWSIAETNTGELFF
TRBJ2-7 TRBV6-1 TRBD1 many TGTGCCAGCAGTGAAACGGGACAGCCCTACGAGCAGTACTTC CASSETGQPYEQYF
TRBJ1-1 TRBV28 TRBD1 - TGTGCCAGCAGTTTACCCACTACAGGGGTCGTTTGGACTGAAGCTTTCTTT CASSLPTTGVVWTEAFF
TRBJ2-7 TRBV11-2 TRBD2 many TGTGCCAGCAGCTTAGTTAGCGGGAGGACGTCCTACGAGCAGTACTTC CASSLVSGRTSYEQYF
TRBJ1-2 TRBV19 - few TGTGCCAGTAGTATACCCTTCTCGGCAGGATCTAACTATGGCTACACCTTC CASSIPFSAGSNYGYTF
TRBJ2-7 TRBV5-6 - many TGTGCCAGCAGCCCAATGGGCGGGACTGGAGACTACGAGCAGTACTTC CASSPMGGTGDYEQYF
TRBJ1-5 TRBV25-1 - many TGTGCCAGCATGGCGGTAAGCAATCAGCCCCAGCATTTT CASMAVSNQPQHF
TRBJ2-7 TRBV5-5 - many TGTGCCAGCAGACCACGGGGTCTTGCGTACGAGCAGTACTTC CASRPRGLAYEQYF
TRBJ2-5 TRBV6-2/TRBV6-3 - many TGTGCCAGCAGCCCCGGGCGGGTTGAGACCCAGTACTTC CASSPGRVETQYF
TRBJ2-2 TRBV7-3 TRBD1 - TGTGCCAGCAGCCACCGGGACAGGGGTTCCGGGGAGCTGTTTTTT CASSHRDRGSGELFF
TRBJ1-2 TRBV25-1 TRBD1 few TGTGCCAGCAGTGCTTGGGACAGGGAACTGGGAGGCTACACCTTC CASSAWDRELGGYTF
TRBJ1-1 TRBV28 TRBD1 few TGTGCCAGCAGTTTAGCTGCCGGACAGGGGGTTGAAACTGAAGCTTTCTTT CASSLAAGQGVETEAFF
TRBJ1-1 TRBV10-3 - - TGTGCCACTTCTCTAACGGCCGCGCGACACGACACTGAAGCTTTCTTT CATSLTAARHDTEAFF
TRBJ1-1 TRBV29-1 - many TGCAGCGTTGAATTGAGGGCCATGAACACTGAAGCTTTCTTT CSVELRAMNTEAFF
TRBJ1-2 TRBV3-1 - many TGTGCCAGCAGCCAAGGGGGTGGACAGATCTATGGCTACACCTTC CASSQGGGQIYGYTF
TRBJ1-5 TRBV30 - few TGTGCCTGGACCGGACAGCCCAATCAGCCCCAGCATTTT CAWTGQPNQPQHF
TRBJ2-7 TRBV24-1 - - TGTGCCACCAGTGACTACAGAGCCTACGAGCAGTACTTC CATSDYRAYEQYF
TRBJ1-2 TRBV12-3/TRBV12-4 - many TGTGCCAGCAGTTTAGGTGACACCTCTAACTATGGCTACACCTTC CASSLGDTSNYGYTF
TRBJ1-6 TRBV6-1 - - TGTGCCAGCACTAACCCGGGTGTCTGGTCCTATAATTCACCCCTCCACTTT CASTNPGVWSYNSPLHF
TRBJ1-6 TRBV30 - many TGTGCCTGGAGCGGCGGTTCCTATAATTCACCCCTCCACTTT CAWSGGSYNSPLHF
TRBJ2-2 TRBV20-1 TRBD2 many TGCAGTGCTAGTGCGGGAGTGGCCGGGGAGCTGTTTTTT CSASAGVAGELFF